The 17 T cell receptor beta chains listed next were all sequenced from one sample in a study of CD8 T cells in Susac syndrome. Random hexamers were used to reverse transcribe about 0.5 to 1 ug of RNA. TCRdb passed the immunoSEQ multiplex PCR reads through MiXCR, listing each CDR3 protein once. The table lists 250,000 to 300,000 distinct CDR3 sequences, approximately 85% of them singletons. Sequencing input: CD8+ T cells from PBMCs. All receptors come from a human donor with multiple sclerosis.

DNA for the CDR3: TGTGCCAGCAGGGGTGGGAAGGCCCAGCATTTT. Residues: CASRGGKAQHF. The genes are TRBV21-1 and TRBJ1-5. TRBV21-1 is noted as a pseudogene. The CDR3 is 11 amino acids.

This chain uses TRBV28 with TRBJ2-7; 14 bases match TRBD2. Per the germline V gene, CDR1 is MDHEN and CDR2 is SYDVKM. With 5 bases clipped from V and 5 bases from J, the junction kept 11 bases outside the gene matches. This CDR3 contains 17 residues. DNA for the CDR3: TGTGCCAGCAGTCGGGGACTAGCGGGAGAGATTGAAGACGAGCAGTACTTC. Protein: CASSRGLAGEIEDEQYF. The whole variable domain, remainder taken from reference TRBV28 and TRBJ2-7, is DVKVTQSSRYLVKRTGEKVFLECVQDMDHENMFWYRQDPGLGLRLIYFSYDVKMKEKGDIPEGYSVSREKKERFSLILESASTNQTSMYLCASSRGLAGEIEDEQYFGPGTRLTVT.

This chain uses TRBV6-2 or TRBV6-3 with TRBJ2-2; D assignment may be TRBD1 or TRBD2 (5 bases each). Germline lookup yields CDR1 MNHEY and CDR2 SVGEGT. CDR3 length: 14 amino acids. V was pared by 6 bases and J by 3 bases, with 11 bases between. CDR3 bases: TGTGCCAGCAGCGGGACGCCCGACACCGGGGAGCTGTTTTTT. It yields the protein CASSGTPDTGELFF.

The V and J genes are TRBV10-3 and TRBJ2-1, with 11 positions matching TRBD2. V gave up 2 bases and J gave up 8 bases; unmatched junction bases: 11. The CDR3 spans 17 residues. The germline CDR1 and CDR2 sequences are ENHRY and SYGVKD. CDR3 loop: CAISEPETSGNFDEQFF. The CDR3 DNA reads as TGTGCCATCAGTGAGCCTGAGACTAGCGGGAACTTCGATGAGCAGTTCTTC.

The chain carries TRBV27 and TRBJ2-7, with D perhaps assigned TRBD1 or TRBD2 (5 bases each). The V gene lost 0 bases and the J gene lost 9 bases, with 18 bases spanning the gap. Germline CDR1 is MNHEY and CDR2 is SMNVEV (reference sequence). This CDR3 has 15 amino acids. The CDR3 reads CASSLSTGAPLGQYF. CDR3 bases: TGTGCCAGCAGTTTATCGACCGGGGCTCCTCTGGGGCAGTACTTC.

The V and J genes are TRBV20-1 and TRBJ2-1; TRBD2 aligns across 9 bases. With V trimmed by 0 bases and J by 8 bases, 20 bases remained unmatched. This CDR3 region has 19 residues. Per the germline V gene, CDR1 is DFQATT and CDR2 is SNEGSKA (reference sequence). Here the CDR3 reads CSARDLVSVREGRYDEQFF. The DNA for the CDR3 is TGCAGTGCTAGAGATCTCGTCTCGGTGCGGGAGGGCCGATACGATGAGCAGTTCTTC.

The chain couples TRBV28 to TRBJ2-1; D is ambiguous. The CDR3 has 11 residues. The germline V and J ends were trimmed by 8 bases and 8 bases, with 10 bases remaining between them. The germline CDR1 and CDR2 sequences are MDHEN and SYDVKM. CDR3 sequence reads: CASQRTDEQFF. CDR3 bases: TGTGCCAGCCAAAGAACGGATGAGCAGTTCTTC.

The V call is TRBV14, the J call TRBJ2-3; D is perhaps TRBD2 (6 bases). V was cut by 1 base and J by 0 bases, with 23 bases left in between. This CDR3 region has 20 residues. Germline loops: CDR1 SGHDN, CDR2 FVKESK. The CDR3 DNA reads TGTGCCAGCAGCCAAGCCCTGGGGGGTCGGGCACGTGCTAGCACAGATACGCAGTATTTT. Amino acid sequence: CASSQALGGRARASTDTQYF.

The CDR3 spells CASSIPGTGNTEAFF. The CDR3 DNA is TGTGCCAGCAGTATCCCCGGGACAGGGAACACTGAAGCTTTCTTT. J is TRBJ1-1 and V is TRBV6-5; 8 nucleotides agree with TRBD1. Germline V gives CDR1 MNHEY, CDR2 SVGAGI. With 5 bases clipped from V and 1 base from J, the junction kept 6 bases outside the gene matches. This CDR3 comprises 15 residues.

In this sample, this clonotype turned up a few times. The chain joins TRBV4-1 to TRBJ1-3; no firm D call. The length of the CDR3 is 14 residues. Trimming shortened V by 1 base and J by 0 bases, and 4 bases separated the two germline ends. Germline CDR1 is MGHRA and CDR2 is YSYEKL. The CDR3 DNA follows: TGCGCCAGCAGCCAAGGAGTCTCTGGAAACACCATATATTTT. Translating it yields CASSQGVSGNTIYF.

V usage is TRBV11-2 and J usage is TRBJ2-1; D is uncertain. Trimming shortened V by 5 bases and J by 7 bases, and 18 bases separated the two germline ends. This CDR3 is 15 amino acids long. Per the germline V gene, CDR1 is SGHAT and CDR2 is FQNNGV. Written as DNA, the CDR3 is TGTGCCAGCAGCCCAATCCAGGCAGACTGGAATGAGCAGTTCTTC. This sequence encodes CASSPIQADWNEQFF.

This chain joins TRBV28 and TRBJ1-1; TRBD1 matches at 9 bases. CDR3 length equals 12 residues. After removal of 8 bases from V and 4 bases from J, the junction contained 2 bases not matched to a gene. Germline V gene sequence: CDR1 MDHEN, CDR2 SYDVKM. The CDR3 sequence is CASADRGTEAFF. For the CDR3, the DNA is TGTGCCAGCGCGGACAGGGGCACTGAAGCTTTCTTT.

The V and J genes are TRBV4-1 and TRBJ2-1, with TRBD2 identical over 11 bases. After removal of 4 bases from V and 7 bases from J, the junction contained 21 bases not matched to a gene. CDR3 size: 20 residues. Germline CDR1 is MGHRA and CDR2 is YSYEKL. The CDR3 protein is CASSLRPPESGLAVENEQFF. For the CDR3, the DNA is TGCGCCAGCAGCCTGCGGCCACCGGAATCGGGACTAGCGGTTGAAAATGAGCAGTTCTTC.

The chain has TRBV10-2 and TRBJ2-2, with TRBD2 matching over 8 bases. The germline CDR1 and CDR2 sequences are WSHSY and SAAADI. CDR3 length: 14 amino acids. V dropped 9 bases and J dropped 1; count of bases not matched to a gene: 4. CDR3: CARGSGRNTGELFF. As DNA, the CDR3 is TGCGCCAGAGGAAGCGGGAGGAACACCGGGGAGCTGTTTTTT.

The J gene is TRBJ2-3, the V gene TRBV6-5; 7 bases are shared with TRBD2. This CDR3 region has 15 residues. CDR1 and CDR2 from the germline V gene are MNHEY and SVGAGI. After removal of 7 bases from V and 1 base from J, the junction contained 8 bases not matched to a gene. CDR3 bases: TGTGCCAGCACCTTAGGTCTAGCGGGCACAGATACGCAGTATTTT. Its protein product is CASTLGLAGTDTQYF.

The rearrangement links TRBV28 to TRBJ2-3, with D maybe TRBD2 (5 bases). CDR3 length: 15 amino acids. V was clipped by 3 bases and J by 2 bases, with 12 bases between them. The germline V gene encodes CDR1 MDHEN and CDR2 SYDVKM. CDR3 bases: TGTGCCAGCAGTTTTTCGGGGTTTTACACAGATACGCAGTATTTT. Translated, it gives CASSFSGFYTDTQYF.

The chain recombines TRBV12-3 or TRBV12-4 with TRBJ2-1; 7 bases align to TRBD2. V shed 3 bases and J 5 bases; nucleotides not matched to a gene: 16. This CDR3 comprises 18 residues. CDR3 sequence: CASSLRGRLAEEDNEQFF. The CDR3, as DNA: TGTGCCAGCAGTTTGCGGGGGAGGCTAGCGGAGGAGGACAATGAGCAGTTCTTC.